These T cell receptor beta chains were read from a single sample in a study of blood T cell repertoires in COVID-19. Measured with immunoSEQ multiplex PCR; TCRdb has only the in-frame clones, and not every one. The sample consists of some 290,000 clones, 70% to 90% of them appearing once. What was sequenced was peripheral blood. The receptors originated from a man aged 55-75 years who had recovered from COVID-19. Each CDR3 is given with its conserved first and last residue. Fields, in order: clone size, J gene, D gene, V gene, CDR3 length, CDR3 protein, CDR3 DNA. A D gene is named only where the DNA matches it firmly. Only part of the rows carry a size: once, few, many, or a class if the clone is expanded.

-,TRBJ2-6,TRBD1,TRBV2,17,CASDERTGNSGANVLTF,TGTGCCAGCGACGAAAGGACAGGGAACTCTGGGGCCAACGTCCTGACTTTC
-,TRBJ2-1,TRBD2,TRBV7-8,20,CASSSTSVPAGGPLYNEQFF,TGTGCCAGCAGCTCCACCTCAGTGCCGGCGGGAGGCCCCCTCTACAATGAGCAGTTCTTC
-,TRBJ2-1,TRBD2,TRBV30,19,CAWSASILAERGGLNEQFF,TGTGCCTGGAGTGCCTCTATACTAGCGGAGAGAGGGGGTCTCAATGAGCAGTTCTTC
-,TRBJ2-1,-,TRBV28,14,CASSLTARYNEQFF,TGTGCCAGCAGTTTGACAGCTCGCTACAATGAGCAGTTCTTC
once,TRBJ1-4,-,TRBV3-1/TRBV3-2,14,CASSPRGLNEKLFF,TGTGCCAGCAGCCCCCGTGGGCTTAATGAAAAACTGTTTTTT
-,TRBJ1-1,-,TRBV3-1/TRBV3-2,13,CASSPRGNTEAFF,TGTGCCAGCAGCCCAAGGGGGAACACTGAAGCTTTCTTT
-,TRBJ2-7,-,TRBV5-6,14,CASSLRLPPYEQYF,TGTGCCAGCAGCTTGCGACTTCCTCCCTACGAGCAGTACTTC
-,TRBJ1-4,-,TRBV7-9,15,CASRKGVVTNEKLFF,TGTGCCAGCAGAAAGGGGGTGGTGACTAATGAAAAACTGTTTTTT
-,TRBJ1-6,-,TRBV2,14,CASSVRDSNSPLHF,TGTGCCAGCAGTGTCCGGGACTCTAATTCACCCCTCCACTTT
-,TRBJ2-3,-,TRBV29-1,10,CSVDELTQYF,TGCAGCGTTGATGAGCTTACGCAGTATTTT
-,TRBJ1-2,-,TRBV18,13,CASSPSPNYGYTF,TGTGCCAGCTCACCGTCTCCTAACTATGGCTACACCTTC
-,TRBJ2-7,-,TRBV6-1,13,CASSEAKGGVQYF,TGTGCCAGCAGTGAAGCTAAAGGGGGGGTGCAGTACTTC
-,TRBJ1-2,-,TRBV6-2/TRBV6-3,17,CASSYSLRGPGGYGYTF,TGTGCCAGCAGTTACTCCCTCCGGGGGCCGGGAGGGTATGGCTACACCTTC
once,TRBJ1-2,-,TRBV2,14,CASGRGAGNYGYTF,TGTGCCAGCGGGAGGGGGGCAGGCAACTATGGCTACACCTTC
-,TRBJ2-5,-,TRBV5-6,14,CASSLRQGGQTQYF,TGTGCCAGCAGCTTGCGCCAGGGTGGACAGACCCAGTACTTC
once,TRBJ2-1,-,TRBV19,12,CASSSRYNEQFF,TGTGCCAGTAGTTCTAGATACAATGAGCAGTTCTTC
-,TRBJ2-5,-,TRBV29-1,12,CSGAQGEGTQYF,TGCAGCGGGGCACAGGGTGAAGGGACCCAGTACTTC
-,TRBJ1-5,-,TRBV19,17,CASSIGAGPGGNQPQHF,TGTGCCAGTAGTATCGGGGCAGGGCCGGGGGGTAATCAGCCCCAGCATTTT